This is a list of T cell receptor beta chains from one sample in a study of blood T cells in healthy people across ages. TCRdb ran MiXCR on the 5' RACE reads and lists one entry per CDR3 protein. The sample consists of 850,000 or so distinct CDR3 sequences, 29% of them appearing once. Sequencing input: blood. All receptors come from a woman older than 75 in good health. Each CDR3 is given with its conserved first and last residue. The D gene is left open where the match is weak. Clone size appears in some rows only: once, few, many, or a class for an expanded clone.

D gene | J gene | V gene | clone size | CDR3 protein | CDR3 DNA
NA | TRBJ1-5 | TRBV20-1 | many | CSARIGGSSNQPQHF | TGCAGTGCTAGAATAGGGGGTTCCAGCAATCAGCCCCAGCATTTT
NA | TRBJ2-5 | TRBV2 | NA | CASSEGQAQETQYF | TGTGCCAGCAGTGAAGGTCAGGCCCAAGAGACCCAGTACTTC
NA | TRBJ1-5 | TRBV12-3/TRBV12-4 | many | CASSHRESNQPQHF | TGTGCCAGCAGTCACAGGGAAAGCAATCAGCCCCAGCATTTT
NA | TRBJ2-2 | TRBV29-1 | NA | CSVSRANTGELFF | TGCAGCGTTTCACGGGCGAACACCGGGGAGCTGTTTTTT
NA | TRBJ2-5 | TRBV5-1 | many | CASSFGPLVLETQYF | TGCGCCAGCAGCTTCGGACCCCTAGTGCTAGAGACCCAGTACTTC
NA | TRBJ1-2 | TRBV6-2/TRBV6-3 | NA | CASSDSPLGYGYTF | TGTGCCAGCAGTGACAGTCCCCTCGGCTATGGCTACACCTTC
NA | TRBJ1-1 | TRBV7-9 | NA | CASSLGVVNTEAFF | TGTGCCAGCAGCTTAGGGGTGGTGAACACTGAAGCTTTCTTT
NA | TRBJ2-3 | TRBV4-3 | many | CASSQDPGRSSTDTQYF | TGCGCCAGCAGCCAAGATCCCGGACGCTCTAGCACAGATACGCAGTATTTT
NA | TRBJ2-3 | TRBV25-1 | many | CASSERVGYTDTQYF | TGTGCCAGCAGTGAGAGGGTGGGATACACAGATACGCAGTATTTT
TRBD1 | TRBJ2-1 | TRBV5-6 | many | CASSLMTGWNYNEQFF | TGTGCCAGCAGCCTGATGACAGGGTGGAACTACAATGAGCAGTTCTTC
NA | TRBJ2-3 | TRBV20-1 | few | CSALPSPDTQYF | TGCAGTGCCCTTCCTAGCCCAGATACGCAGTATTTT
TRBD1 | TRBJ1-5 | TRBV19 | NA | CASSIEGGRYNQPQHF | TGTGCCAGTAGTATCGAAGGGGGCCGATACAATCAGCCCCAGCATTTT
TRBD1 | TRBJ1-2 | TRBV5-1 | many | CASSTGQGTLYGYTF | TGCGCCAGCAGCACAGGACAGGGTACACTCTATGGCTACACCTTC
TRBD1 | TRBJ2-7 | TRBV5-1 | many | CASSLTDRVLREQYF | TGCGCCAGCAGCTTGACGGACAGGGTACTTCGGGAGCAGTACTTC
NA | TRBJ1-4 | TRBV20-1 | NA | CSATRTGNEKLFF | TGCAGTGCTACCAGGACGGGGAATGAAAAACTGTTTTTT
NA | TRBJ2-7 | TRBV5-6 | few | CASRKGSPLETSYEQYF | TGTGCCAGCAGGAAGGGCTCTCCCCTAGAAACTTCCTACGAGCAGTACTTC
NA | TRBJ2-1 | TRBV27 | NA | CASSLSVAGNNEQFF | TGTGCCAGCAGTTTATCGGTGGCAGGGAACAATGAGCAGTTCTTC
NA | TRBJ1-4 | TRBV20-1 | many | CSATPGVGEKLFF | TGCAGTGCTACCCCGGGGGTGGGGGAAAAACTGTTTTTT
NA | TRBJ1-4 | TRBV2 | few | CASNGQLTNEKLFF | TGTGCCAGCAACGGACAGCTAACTAATGAAAAACTGTTTTTT
NA | TRBJ1-2 | TRBV20-1 | NA | CSASRGINGYTF | TGCAGTGCTAGTCGAGGTATAAATGGCTACACCTTC
TRBD1 | TRBJ2-1 | TRBV12-3/TRBV12-4 | NA | CASRPGTGSENPYNEQFF | TGTGCCAGCAGACCCGGGACAGGGAGCGAAAACCCGTACAATGAGCAGTTCTTC
TRBD1 | TRBJ1-2 | TRBV5-6 | few | CASSLRSGGHYGYTF | TGTGCCAGCAGCTTGAGGTCAGGGGGGCACTATGGCTACACCTTC
NA | TRBJ2-1 | TRBV6-5 | many | CASSYSGQRYNEQFF | TGTGCCAGCAGTTACTCGGGGCAACGCTACAATGAGCAGTTCTTC
TRBD2 | TRBJ2-1 | TRBV25-1 | NA | CASRQRGGNEQFF | TGTGCCAGCAGGCAGCGGGGGGGAAATGAGCAGTTCTTC
TRBD1 | TRBJ1-6 | TRBV6-5 | few | CASRRDRGNYSPLHF | TGTGCCAGCAGGCGAGACAGGGGTAATTATTCACCCCTCCACTTT
TRBD1 | TRBJ1-2 | TRBV11-2 | many | CASSYGQGWGGYTF | TGTGCCAGCAGCTACGGACAGGGGTGGGGCGGCTACACCTTC
TRBD2 | TRBJ2-1 | TRBV5-1 | many | CASRLAGGRGEQFF | TGCGCCAGCAGACTAGCGGGGGGGCGTGGTGAGCAGTTCTTC
NA | TRBJ1-4 | TRBV27 | NA | CASSVYYTSTNEKLFF | TGTGCCAGCAGTGTTTATTACACCTCAACTAATGAAAAACTGTTTTTT
TRBD1 | TRBJ1-2 | TRBV6-5 | many | CASSPNRGSNYGYTF | TGTGCCAGCAGTCCCAACAGGGGATCTAACTATGGCTACACCTTC
TRBD1 | TRBJ1-2 | TRBV15 | many | CATSRDPTGGTYGYTF | TGTGCCACCAGCAGAGATCCGACAGGGGGGACCTATGGCTACACCTTC
NA | TRBJ1-4 | TRBV7-2 | NA | CASSLNGFGEKLFF | TGTGCCAGCAGCTTAAATGGGTTTGGCGAAAAACTGTTTTTT
NA | TRBJ2-3 | TRBV5-1 | many | CASSYNSDTQYF | TGCGCCAGCAGCTACAATAGCGATACGCAGTATTTT
NA | TRBJ2-5 | TRBV6-1 | many | CAVKLPGSQTQYF | TGTGCCGTCAAATTACCGGGTTCACAGACCCAGTACTTC